This TCR beta chain was sequenced in a study of spatial heterogeneity in lung cancer. Study-level findings and limits: Quantities of ubiquitous and regional expanded TCRs paralleled ubiquitous and regional nonsynonymous mutations, respectively. In tumors, expanded intratumoral alpha and beta TCR counts tracked mutation counts.

On each TCR cDNA molecule, a unique molecular identifier was present. TCRdb analysed the 5' RACE reads with MiXCR anew, one entry per CDR3 protein. The sample includes some 25,000 distinct CDR3 sequences, about 7.1% of them seen just once. Points on this clonotype: What it binds is not known.

Time point denoted: sample taken at primary tumor resection. Samples were obtained from some 70 donors, all untreated early-stage non-small cell lung cancer patients. Sequencing of whole RNA from tumor, nontumor lung or frozen PBMC involved no sorting. Germline V lookup: CDR1 SEHNR, CDR2 FQNEAQ (reference sequence). The CDR3 extends over 17 amino acids. V was clipped by 0 bases and J by 5 bases, with 18 bases between them. The V call is TRBV7-9, the J call TRBJ2-3; D tentatively fits TRBD1 or TRBD2 (5 bases each). The receptor was isolated from a male donor with early-stage non-small cell lung cancer. This specimen was lung tumor tissue, taken at surgery. CDR3 sequence: CASSLALQGARGDTQYF. CDR3 DNA sequence: TGTGCCAGCAGCTTAGCGCTCCAGGGAGCAAGGGGAGATACGCAGTATTTT.